These 15 T cell receptor beta chains originate from one sample sequenced in a study of blood T cell repertoires in COVID-19. TCRdb's table, derived via immunoSEQ multiplex PCR, lists solely in-frame clones and lacks some. The data contain about 57,000 clones, approximately 92% of them seen just once; the ten biggest clones take up 2% to 2.5%. The source material was peripheral blood. These receptors came from a man between 60 and 75 years old with acute or convalescent COVID-19.

This clone has a single count. The CDR3 is CASSLGDSAHTEAFF. The CDR3 nucleotides are TGTGCCAGCAGCTTAGGTGACAGTGCCCACACTGAAGCTTTCTTT. The chain employs TRBV7-9 and TRBJ1-1; a weak D match, TRBD1 (5 bases). The CDR3 runs to 15 residues. Germline V gene data show CDR1 as SEHNR and CDR2 as FQNEAQ (reference sequence). V was clipped by 1 base and J by 3 bases, with 12 bases between them. The entire variable domain, with the rest obtained from reference TRBV7-9 and TRBJ1-1, is as follows: DTGVSQNPRHKITKRGQNVTFRCDPISEHNRLYWYRQTLGQGPEFLTYFQNEAQLEKSRLLSDRFSAERPKGSFSTLEIQRTEQGDSAMYLCASSLGDSAHTEAFFGQGTRLTVV.

V usage is TRBV5-1 and J usage is TRBJ2-7; no firm D call. There are 11 residues in the CDR3. The V gene lost 5 bases and the J gene lost 7 bases, with 10 bases spanning the gap. From germline, CDR1 is SGHRS and CDR2 YFSETQ. CDR3 region: CASRAVKEQYF. The CDR3 region has the DNA TGCGCCAGCAGGGCCGTTAAGGAGCAGTACTTC.

The chain's CDR3 is CAIRLTGGGSEQYF. For the CDR3, the DNA is TGTGCCATCAGGCTGACAGGGGGCGGGAGCGAGCAGTACTTC. The J gene is TRBJ2-7, the V gene TRBV10-3; 10 nucleotides agree with TRBD1. V lost 6 bases and J lost 6; bases outside the gene matches: 8. Germline V CDR1 and CDR2: ENHRY, SYGVKD. This CDR3 comprises 14 residues.

The CDR3 loop reads CASSGGRTSSYEQYF. Written as DNA, the CDR3 is TGTGCCAGCAGTGGAGGACGTACCAGCTCCTACGAGCAGTACTTC. The rearrangement joins TRBV28 to TRBJ2-7, with a weak D call TRBD2 (5 bases). V was trimmed by 5 bases and J by 0 bases, leaving 14 bases between them. The V gene's germline CDR1 is MDHEN and CDR2 SYDVKM. This CDR3 contains 15 residues.

This chain uses TRBV11-1 with TRBJ2-3; D is perhaps TRBD2 (5 bases). The ends were cut back, 5 bases at V and 2 bases at J, with 14 bases in the middle. Germline-derived CDR1 and CDR2 are SGHAT and FQDESV (reference sequence). This CDR3 region has 15 residues. The CDR3 nucleotides are TGTGCCAGCAGCCGGCGAGGGATGGTCACAGATACGCAGTATTTT. Translated: CASSRRGMVTDTQYF.

This clone was picked up one time. This chain uses TRBV7-9 with TRBJ2-1, with a possible D match to TRBD2 (6 bases). V lost 0 bases to trimming and J lost 5 bases, with 17 bases between them. Germline lookup yields CDR1 SEHNR and CDR2 FQNEAQ (reference sequence). The CDR3 spans 17 residues. In DNA form, the CDR3 reads TGTGCCAGCAGCTTAGCGGGTCGGCGGGGACTCAACAATGAGCAGTTCTTC. It is translated as CASSLAGRRGLNNEQFF.

This sequence joins TRBV11-3 and TRBJ2-1, with TRBD2 matching 12 bases. V dropped 0 bases and J dropped 5; count of bases not matched to a gene: 8. The germline V gene encodes CDR1 SGHNT and CDR2 YENEEA. This CDR3 spans 18 amino acids. The CDR3 DNA sequence: TGTGCCAGCAGCTTAGATCCCCTAGCGGGAGGGATCAACAATGAGCAGTTCTTC. Translated: CASSLDPLAGGINNEQFF.

This chain connects TRBV7-2 to TRBJ2-1, with D possibly matching TRBD2 (6 bases). CDR1 and CDR2 (germline): SGHTA, FQGNSA. Trimming removed 2 bases from V and 0 bases from J, with 20 bases in between. This CDR3 region has 19 residues. The CDR3 here is CASSLRPAGTISSYNEQFF. CDR3 DNA sequence: TGTGCCAGCAGCTTACGGCCAGCGGGTACTATTAGCTCCTACAATGAGCAGTTCTTC.

About this clone: The sample has other DNA sequences that encode this CDR3 too. The CDR3 nucleotides read TGTGCCAGCAGTTACGGGGCAGGGGGCTACGAGCAGTACTTC. This gives the protein CASSYGAGGYEQYF. The gene calls are TRBV6-5 and TRBJ2-7; 7 bases are shared with TRBD1. The CDR3 consists of 14 residues. Per the germline V gene, CDR1 is MNHEY and CDR2 is SVGAGI. V lost 2 bases and J lost 3; bases outside the gene matches: 4.

This chain joins TRBV6-2 or TRBV6-3 and TRBJ2-7, with a tentative D call TRBD2 (6 bases). The germline gives CDR1 MNHEY, CDR2 SVGEGT. The CDR3 is made up of 16 amino acids. Between the trimmed V and J ends, which lost 6 bases and 8 bases, there was a span of 26 bases. The CDR3: CASSFTDSGTPTKQYF. In DNA form, the CDR3 reads TGTGCCAGCAGCTTCACTGATAGCGGAACCCCTACGAAGCAGTACTTC.

V gene TRBV9 combines with J gene TRBJ2-1, with D perhaps matching TRBD1 (7 bases). The length of the CDR3 is 13 residues. In germline, CDR1 is SGDLS, CDR2 YYNGEE. V gave up 0 bases and J gave up 14 bases, with 15 bases separating them. The CDR3 reads CASSVDGGTDEFF. CDR3 nucleotides: TGTGCCAGCAGCGTAGATGGCGGGACAGATGAGTTCTTC.

This CDR3 is CASGGETNNSPLHF. The DNA of the CDR3 is TGTGCCAGCGGGGGGGAAACCAATAATTCACCCCTCCACTTT. The chain combines TRBV6-5 with TRBJ1-6; possibly TRBD1 for D (5 bases). The CDR3 extends over 14 amino acids. Trimming took off 8 bases at V and 5 bases at J, with 13 bases between the two ends. Germline CDR1 is MNHEY and CDR2 is SVGAGI.

V gene TRBV25-1 combines with J gene TRBJ1-4; the match to TRBD1 covers 8 bases. This CDR3 has 14 amino acids. CDR1 is MGHDK and CDR2 is SYGVNS in the germline V gene. The V gene end was trimmed by 8 bases and the J gene end by 8 bases; junction bases not matched to a gene: 10. CDR3 sequence reads: CASGKAGGNEKLFF. The DNA of the CDR3 is TGTGCCAGCGGCAAGGCAGGGGGCAACGAAAAACTGTTTTTT.

The J gene is TRBJ2-1, the V gene TRBV4-3; D is perhaps TRBD1 (7 bases). Germline V CDR1 and CDR2: LGHNA, YSLEER. V was clipped by 1 base and J by 5 bases, with 15 bases between them. The CDR3 is made up of 16 amino acids. The CDR3: CASSQGKEGANNEQFF. The CDR3 bases are TGCGCCAGCAGCCAAGGTAAGGAGGGGGCAAACAATGAGCAGTTCTTC.

This chain uses TRBV7-9 with TRBJ2-1, with D possibly being TRBD2 (7 bases). Germline V CDR1 and CDR2: SEHNR, FQNEAQ (reference sequence). CDR3 length: 14 residues. V lost 4 bases and J 6 bases, leaving 13 bases between the germline ends. The CDR3 DNA sequence: TGTGCCAGCAGCTACAACAGGGAGGGCAATGAGCAGTTCTTC. This encodes CASSYNREGNEQFF.